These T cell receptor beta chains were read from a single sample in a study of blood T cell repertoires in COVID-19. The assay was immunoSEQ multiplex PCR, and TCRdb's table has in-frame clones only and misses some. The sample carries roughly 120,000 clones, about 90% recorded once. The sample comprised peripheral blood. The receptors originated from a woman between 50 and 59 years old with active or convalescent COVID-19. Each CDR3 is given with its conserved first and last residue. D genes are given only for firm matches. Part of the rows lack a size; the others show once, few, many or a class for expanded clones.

cdr3_aa: CASSFLGGTGGKKLFF
cdr3_nt: TGTGCCAGCAGTTTCTTAGGAGGGACAGGGGGAAAAAAACTGTTTTTT
clone_size: NA
d_call: TRBD1
j_call: TRBJ1-4
v_call: TRBV27

cdr3_aa: CASSLDEEVTGELFF
cdr3_nt: TGCGCCAGCAGCTTGGATGAGGAGGTCACCGGGGAGCTGTTTTTT
clone_size: NA
d_call: NA
j_call: TRBJ2-2
v_call: TRBV5-1

cdr3_aa: CASSPRTGYTGELFF
cdr3_nt: TGTGCCAGCAGCCCGCGGACAGGCTACACCGGGGAGCTGTTTTTT
clone_size: NA
d_call: TRBD1
j_call: TRBJ2-2
v_call: TRBV6-4

cdr3_aa: CASSQDPGLAGVGADTQYF
cdr3_nt: TGTGCCAGCAGCCAAGATCCCGGACTAGCGGGAGTCGGGGCAGATACGCAGTATTTT
clone_size: NA
d_call: TRBD2
j_call: TRBJ2-3
v_call: TRBV4-2

cdr3_aa: CASSFLAGGPFEQFF
cdr3_nt: TGTGCCAGCAGCTTCCTAGCGGGAGGGCCCTTTGAGCAGTTCTTC
clone_size: NA
d_call: TRBD2
j_call: TRBJ2-1
v_call: TRBV7-2

cdr3_aa: CASSLALNTEAFF
cdr3_nt: TGTGCCAGCAGCTTAGCGTTAAACACTGAAGCTTTCTTT
clone_size: NA
d_call: NA
j_call: TRBJ1-1
v_call: TRBV13

cdr3_aa: CASSLERQGYNSPLHF
cdr3_nt: TGTGCCAGCAGCTTGGAGCGACAGGGTTATAATTCACCCCTCCACTTT
clone_size: NA
d_call: TRBD1
j_call: TRBJ1-6
v_call: TRBV5-6

cdr3_aa: CASRLGQGTDTQYF
cdr3_nt: TGTGCCAGTAGACTAGGACAGGGCACAGATACGCAGTATTTT
clone_size: NA
d_call: TRBD1
j_call: TRBJ2-3
v_call: TRBV19

cdr3_aa: CASKRQGSSYEQYF
cdr3_nt: TGTGCCAGCAAACGACAGGGGAGCTCCTACGAGCAGTACTTC
clone_size: NA
d_call: TRBD1
j_call: TRBJ2-7
v_call: TRBV5-5

cdr3_aa: CASSHRQRYYGYTF
cdr3_nt: TGTGCCAGCAGCCACCGACAGAGATACTATGGCTACACCTTC
clone_size: NA
d_call: NA
j_call: TRBJ1-2
v_call: TRBV14

cdr3_aa: CASSVEGEDAREQYF
cdr3_nt: TGTGCCAGCAGCGTAGAAGGGGAAGACGCCCGCGAGCAGTACTTC
clone_size: NA
d_call: NA
j_call: TRBJ2-7
v_call: TRBV9

cdr3_aa: CASSQGNLITFGASTGELFF
cdr3_nt: TGCGCCAGCAGCCAAGGAAACTTAATAACGTTCGGTGCATCCACCGGGGAGCTGTTTTTT
clone_size: NA
d_call: NA
j_call: TRBJ2-2
v_call: TRBV4-3

cdr3_aa: CAGKAGTGPYGYTF
cdr3_nt: TGTGCCGGAAAGGCTGGGACAGGGCCATATGGCTACACCTTC
clone_size: NA
d_call: TRBD1
j_call: TRBJ1-2
v_call: TRBV6-5

cdr3_aa: CASSLGQGKYEQYF
cdr3_nt: TGTGCCAGCAGCTTGGGACAGGGGAAGTACGAGCAGTACTTC
clone_size: NA
d_call: TRBD1
j_call: TRBJ2-7
v_call: TRBV5-8

cdr3_aa: CASSTGTGELFF
cdr3_nt: TGTGCCAGCAGTACAGGGACCGGGGAGCTGTTTTTT
clone_size: NA
d_call: NA
j_call: TRBJ2-2
v_call: TRBV2

cdr3_aa: CASSTTSGIGYEQYF
cdr3_nt: TGTGCCAGCAGTACGACTAGCGGGATAGGCTACGAGCAGTACTTC
clone_size: NA
d_call: TRBD2
j_call: TRBJ2-7
v_call: TRBV28

cdr3_aa: CATSLAGGETQYF
cdr3_nt: TGTGCCACCTCACTAGCGGGAGGCGAGACCCAGTACTTC
clone_size: NA
d_call: TRBD2
j_call: TRBJ2-5
v_call: TRBV24-1

cdr3_aa: CASSVGPTSGIVGEQFF
cdr3_nt: TGTGCCAGCAGCGTAGGCCCGACTAGCGGGATTGTCGGTGAGCAGTTCTTC
clone_size: NA
d_call: TRBD2
j_call: TRBJ2-1
v_call: TRBV9

cdr3_aa: CASSIDLRMGELFF
cdr3_nt: TGTGCCAGTAGTATAGATCTGAGAATGGGGGAGCTGTTTTTT
clone_size: NA
d_call: NA
j_call: TRBJ2-2
v_call: TRBV19

cdr3_aa: CASSLYRDSSYTF
cdr3_nt: TGTGCCAGCAGCTTGTACAGGGATAGCAGCTACACCTTC
clone_size: NA
d_call: NA
j_call: TRBJ1-2
v_call: TRBV7-8

cdr3_aa: CASSANRALITEAFF
cdr3_nt: TGTGCCAGCAGCGCTAACAGGGCATTAATCACTGAAGCTTTCTTT
clone_size: NA
d_call: NA
j_call: TRBJ1-1
v_call: TRBV7-2

cdr3_aa: CATSDFGGSERQIGSNQPQHF
cdr3_nt: TGTGCCACCAGTGATTTTGGGGGCAGCGAACGACAGATCGGGAGCAATCAGCCCCAGCATTTT
clone_size: NA
d_call: NA
j_call: TRBJ1-5
v_call: TRBV24-1

cdr3_aa: CASSLGQMNTEAFF
cdr3_nt: TGTGCCAGCAGCTTGGGACAGATGAACACTGAAGCTTTCTTT
clone_size: NA
d_call: NA
j_call: TRBJ1-1
v_call: TRBV5-4

cdr3_aa: CASGLVLTLRGRQPQHF
cdr3_nt: TGTGCTAGTGGTTTGGTACTAACCCTTAGGGGGCGTCAGCCCCAGCATTTT
clone_size: NA
d_call: TRBD1
j_call: TRBJ1-5
v_call: TRBV12-5

cdr3_aa: CASSLSTGGGGTDTQYF
cdr3_nt: TGTGCCAGCAGTTTATCGACCGGGGGTGGTGGCACAGATACGCAGTATTTT
clone_size: few
d_call: NA
j_call: TRBJ2-3
v_call: TRBV28

cdr3_aa: CATGLSNQPQHF
cdr3_nt: TGTGCCACCGGTCTGAGCAATCAGCCCCAGCATTTT
clone_size: NA
d_call: NA
j_call: TRBJ1-5
v_call: TRBV28

cdr3_aa: CASSRDLRGPATGELFF
cdr3_nt: TGTGCCAGTAGTAGGGACTTGAGGGGGCCGGCCACCGGGGAGCTGTTTTTT
clone_size: NA
d_call: NA
j_call: TRBJ2-2
v_call: TRBV19

cdr3_aa: CASSARGSTNEKLFF
cdr3_nt: TGTGCCAGCTCAGCCCGGGGTTCGACTAATGAAAAACTGTTTTTT
clone_size: NA
d_call: NA
j_call: TRBJ1-4
v_call: TRBV6-5

cdr3_aa: CASRTGSLGEKLFF
cdr3_nt: TGTGCCAGCAGGACGGGAAGCTTAGGGGAAAAACTGTTTTTT
clone_size: NA
d_call: NA
j_call: TRBJ1-4
v_call: TRBV28

cdr3_aa: CASSPFPRTGFGEQYF
cdr3_nt: TGTGCTAGCAGCCCCTTCCCGCGGACAGGATTTGGGGAGCAGTACTTC
clone_size: NA
d_call: TRBD1
j_call: TRBJ2-7
v_call: TRBV7-7

cdr3_aa: CASSQGPQGMGLAKNIQYF
cdr3_nt: TGTGCCAGCAGCCAAGGTCCTCAGGGGATGGGGCTAGCCAAAAACATTCAGTACTTC
clone_size: NA
d_call: NA
j_call: TRBJ2-4
v_call: TRBV3-1/TRBV3-2

cdr3_aa: CAISQIPPRQGFNQPQHF
cdr3_nt: TGTGCCATCAGTCAAATCCCACCGAGACAGGGGTTTAATCAGCCCCAGCATTTT
clone_size: NA
d_call: TRBD1
j_call: TRBJ1-5
v_call: TRBV10-3

cdr3_aa: CASSLDRLTAQYF
cdr3_nt: TGTGCCAGCAGCTTAGATAGGCTGACAGCCCAGTACTTC
clone_size: NA
d_call: NA
j_call: TRBJ2-5
v_call: TRBV7-9

cdr3_aa: CAISLAGSNEQFF
cdr3_nt: TGTGCCATCAGTCTAGCGGGCAGCAATGAGCAGTTCTTC
clone_size: NA
d_call: TRBD2
j_call: TRBJ2-1
v_call: TRBV10-3

cdr3_aa: CASRPAGVDEQYF
cdr3_nt: TGTGCCAGTAGACCTGCAGGGGTCGACGAGCAGTACTTC
clone_size: NA
d_call: NA
j_call: TRBJ2-7
v_call: TRBV12-3/TRBV12-4

cdr3_aa: CASSLYTGTGYPEQFF
cdr3_nt: TGCGCCAGCAGCCTATACACCGGGACAGGGTATCCTGAGCAGTTCTTC
clone_size: NA
d_call: TRBD1
j_call: TRBJ2-1
v_call: TRBV4-3

cdr3_aa: CASGKDRVTDQPQHF
cdr3_nt: TGTGCCAGCGGAAAGGACAGGGTCACCGACCAGCCCCAGCATTTT
clone_size: few
d_call: TRBD1
j_call: TRBJ1-5
v_call: TRBV28

cdr3_aa: CASRRLDSGGGYGYTF
cdr3_nt: TGTGCCAGTCGGCGGCTCGACAGCGGGGGCGGTTATGGCTACACCTTC
clone_size: NA
d_call: NA
j_call: TRBJ1-2
v_call: TRBV19

cdr3_aa: CARSFGSGGIYEQYF
cdr3_nt: TGTGCCAGAAGCTTTGGTTCGGGAGGGATCTACGAGCAGTACTTC
clone_size: NA
d_call: TRBD2
j_call: TRBJ2-7
v_call: TRBV5-3

cdr3_aa: CASSDLDSTEAFF
cdr3_nt: TGTGCCAGCAGCGATCTAGACAGCACTGAAGCTTTCTTT
clone_size: many
d_call: NA
j_call: TRBJ1-1
v_call: TRBV11-1

cdr3_aa: CAISEDRGRMDSPLHF
cdr3_nt: TGTGCCATCAGTGAGGACAGGGGGCGCATGGATTCACCCCTCCACTTT
clone_size: few
d_call: TRBD1
j_call: TRBJ1-6
v_call: TRBV10-3

cdr3_aa: CACGLSHEQFF
cdr3_nt: TGTGCCTGCGGATTAAGCCATGAGCAGTTCTTC
clone_size: NA
d_call: NA
j_call: TRBJ2-1
v_call: TRBV28

cdr3_aa: CASSPSVARADYEQYF
cdr3_nt: TGTGCCAGCAGCCCCTCGGTGGCGAGGGCAGACTACGAGCAGTACTTC
clone_size: NA
d_call: NA
j_call: TRBJ2-7
v_call: TRBV7-2

cdr3_aa: CASRILINQPQHF
cdr3_nt: TGTGCCAGCAGGATACTCATCAATCAGCCCCAGCATTTT
clone_size: NA
d_call: NA
j_call: TRBJ1-5
v_call: TRBV6-5

cdr3_aa: CASGISRGNTGELFF
cdr3_nt: TGTGCCAGCGGAATATCCAGGGGGAACACCGGGGAGCTGTTTTTT
clone_size: NA
d_call: NA
j_call: TRBJ2-2
v_call: TRBV21-1

cdr3_aa: CASSSRLAGVDTQYF
cdr3_nt: TGTGCCAGCAGCTCCAGACTAGCGGGAGTAGATACGCAGTATTTT
clone_size: NA
d_call: TRBD2
j_call: TRBJ2-3
v_call: TRBV7-9

cdr3_aa: CASSFGSGYTF
cdr3_nt: TGTGCCAGCAGTTTCGGGTCGGGCTACACCTTC
clone_size: NA
d_call: NA
j_call: TRBJ1-2
v_call: TRBV12-3/TRBV12-4

cdr3_aa: CASSPDRVTNEKLFF
cdr3_nt: TGTGCCAGCTCACCGGACAGGGTTACTAATGAAAAACTGTTTTTT
clone_size: NA
d_call: TRBD1
j_call: TRBJ1-4
v_call: TRBV18

cdr3_aa: CASSVAGNRGQTGELFF
cdr3_nt: TGTGCCAGCAGCGTAGCTGGCAACAGGGGGCAAACCGGGGAGCTGTTTTTT
clone_size: NA
d_call: TRBD1
j_call: TRBJ2-2
v_call: TRBV9

cdr3_aa: CASSETRNEQFF
cdr3_nt: TGCGCCAGCAGCGAGACGAGGAATGAGCAGTTCTTC
clone_size: NA
d_call: NA
j_call: TRBJ2-1
v_call: TRBV10-1

cdr3_aa: CAITAGPYNEQFF
cdr3_nt: TGTGCCATCACAGCGGGCCCATACAATGAGCAGTTCTTC
clone_size: NA
d_call: NA
j_call: TRBJ2-1
v_call: TRBV10-3

cdr3_aa: CASSQEGQIYNEQFF
cdr3_nt: TGTGCCAGCAGCCAAGAGGGACAGATCTACAATGAGCAGTTCTTC
clone_size: NA
d_call: TRBD1
j_call: TRBJ2-1
v_call: TRBV3-1/TRBV3-2

cdr3_aa: CASSAGKTSGNTIYF
cdr3_nt: TGTGCCAGCAGCGCCGGGAAGACTTCTGGAAACACCATATATTTT
clone_size: few
d_call: NA
j_call: TRBJ1-3
v_call: TRBV7-4

cdr3_aa: CASSLISGRGYTF
cdr3_nt: TGTGCCAGCAGCTTAATCAGCGGCAGGGGCTACACCTTC
clone_size: once
d_call: NA
j_call: TRBJ1-2
v_call: TRBV7-3

cdr3_aa: CASRGGGRDEQYF
cdr3_nt: TGTGCCAGCAGAGGGGGCGGGAGGGACGAGCAGTACTTC
clone_size: few
d_call: TRBD2
j_call: TRBJ2-7
v_call: TRBV14

cdr3_aa: CASSVAGRRQETQYF
cdr3_nt: TGTGCCAGTAGTGTCGCGGGGAGGCGACAAGAGACCCAGTACTTC
clone_size: once
d_call: NA
j_call: TRBJ2-5
v_call: TRBV19

cdr3_aa: CASSHTGTSGSEQYF
cdr3_nt: TGCGCCAGCAGCCATACCGGGACTAGCGGGAGTGAGCAGTACTTC
clone_size: once
d_call: TRBD2
j_call: TRBJ2-7
v_call: TRBV4-1

cdr3_aa: CASMRDSTEAFF
cdr3_nt: TGTGCCAGCATGAGGGATAGCACTGAAGCTTTCTTT
clone_size: few
d_call: NA
j_call: TRBJ1-1
v_call: TRBV30

cdr3_aa: CASSLDQGGTEAFF
cdr3_nt: TGTGCCAGCAGTTTAGACCAGGGAGGCACTGAAGCTTTCTTT
clone_size: NA
d_call: NA
j_call: TRBJ1-1
v_call: TRBV28